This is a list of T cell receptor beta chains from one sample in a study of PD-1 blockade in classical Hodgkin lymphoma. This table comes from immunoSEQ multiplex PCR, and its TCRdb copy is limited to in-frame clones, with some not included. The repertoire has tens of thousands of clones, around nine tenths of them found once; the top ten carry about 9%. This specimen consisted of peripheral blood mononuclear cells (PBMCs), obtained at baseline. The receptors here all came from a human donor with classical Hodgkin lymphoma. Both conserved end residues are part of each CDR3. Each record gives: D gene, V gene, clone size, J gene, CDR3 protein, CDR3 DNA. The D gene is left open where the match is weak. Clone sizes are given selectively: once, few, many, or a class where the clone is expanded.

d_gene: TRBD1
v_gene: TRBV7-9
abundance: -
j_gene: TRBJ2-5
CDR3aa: CASSFPGTGSQETQYF
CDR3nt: TGTGCCAGCAGCTTCCCCGGGACAGGGAGCCAAGAGACCCAGTACTTC

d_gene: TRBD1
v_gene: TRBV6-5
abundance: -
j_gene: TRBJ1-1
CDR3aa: CASKGQANTEAFF
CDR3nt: TGTGCCAGCAAGGGACAGGCGAACACTGAAGCTTTCTTT

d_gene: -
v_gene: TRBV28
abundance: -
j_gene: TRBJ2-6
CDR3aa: CASSLWQGPGANVLTF
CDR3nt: TGTGCCAGCAGTTTATGGCAGGGTCCCGGGGCCAACGTCCTGACTTTC

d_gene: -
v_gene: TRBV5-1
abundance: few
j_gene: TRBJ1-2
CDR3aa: CASSSGTEAGWTF
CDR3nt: TGCGCCAGCAGCTCGGGGACCGAGGCGGGCTGGACCTTC

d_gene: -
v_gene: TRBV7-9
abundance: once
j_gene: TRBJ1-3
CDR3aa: CASRPRADSGNTIYF
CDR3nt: TGTGCCAGCAGGCCTAGGGCGGACTCTGGAAACACCATATATTTT

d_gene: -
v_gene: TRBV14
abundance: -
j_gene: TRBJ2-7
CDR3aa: CASSDVGTEQYF
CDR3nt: TGTGCCAGCAGCGACGTTGGAACCGAGCAGTACTTC

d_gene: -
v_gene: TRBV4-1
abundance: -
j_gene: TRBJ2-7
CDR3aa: CASSQSAAPYEQYF
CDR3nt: TGCGCCAGCAGCCAATCGGCGGCTCCCTACGAGCAGTACTTC

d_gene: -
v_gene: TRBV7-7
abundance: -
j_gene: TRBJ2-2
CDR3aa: CASRPAGATGELFF
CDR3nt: TGTGCTAGCAGACCGGCCGGGGCCACCGGGGAGCTGTTTTTT

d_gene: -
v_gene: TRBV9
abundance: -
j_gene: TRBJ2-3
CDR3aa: CASSEQGTRVDTQYF
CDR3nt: TGTGCCAGCAGCGAACAGGGGACTAGAGTTGATACGCAGTATTTT

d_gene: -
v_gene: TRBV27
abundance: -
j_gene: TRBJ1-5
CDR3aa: CASSLSGFGNPQHF
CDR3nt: TGTGCCAGCAGTTTATCGGGGTTTGGGAATCCCCAGCATTTT

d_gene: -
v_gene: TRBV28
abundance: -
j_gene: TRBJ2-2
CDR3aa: CASSANTPYTGELFF
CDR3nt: TGTGCCAGCAGCGCTAACACCCCCTACACCGGGGAGCTGTTTTTT

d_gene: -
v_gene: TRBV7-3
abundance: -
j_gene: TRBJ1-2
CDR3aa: CASSLRTDYGYTF
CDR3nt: TGTGCCAGCAGCTTAAGGACAGACTATGGCTACACCTTC

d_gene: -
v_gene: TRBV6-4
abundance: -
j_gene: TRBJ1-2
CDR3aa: CASSEEIGANYGYTF
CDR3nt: TGTGCCAGCAGTGAGGAGATAGGTGCAAACTATGGCTACACCTTC

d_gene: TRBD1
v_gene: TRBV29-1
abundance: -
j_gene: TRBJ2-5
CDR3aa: CSVARGPETQYF
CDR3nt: TGCAGCGTTGCCAGGGGGCCAGAGACCCAGTACTTC

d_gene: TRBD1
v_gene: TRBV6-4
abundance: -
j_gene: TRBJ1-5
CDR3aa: CASSLQDRGVGNSNQPQHF
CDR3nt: TGTGCCAGCAGTCTCCAGGACAGGGGGGTCGGGAATAGCAATCAGCCCCAGCATTTT

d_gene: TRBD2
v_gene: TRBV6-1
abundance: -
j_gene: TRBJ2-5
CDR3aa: CASSELLAEETQYF
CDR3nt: TGTGCCAGCAGTGAATTGCTAGCGGAAGAGACCCAGTACTTC

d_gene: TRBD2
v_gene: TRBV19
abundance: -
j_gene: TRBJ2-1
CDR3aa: CASRPGTSGRNEQFF
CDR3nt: TGTGCCAGTAGGCCCGGGACTAGCGGGAGAAATGAGCAGTTCTTC

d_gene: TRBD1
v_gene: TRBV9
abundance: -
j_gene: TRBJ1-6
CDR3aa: CASSARGQNNSPLHF
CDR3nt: TGTGCCAGCAGCGCGAGGGGACAGAATAATTCACCCCTCCACTTT

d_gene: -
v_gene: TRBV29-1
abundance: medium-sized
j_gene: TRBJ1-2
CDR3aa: CSAYGISTATNYGYTF
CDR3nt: TGCAGCGCTTACGGAATATCGACAGCCACTAACTATGGCTACACCTTC

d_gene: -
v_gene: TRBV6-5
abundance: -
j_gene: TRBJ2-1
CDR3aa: CASSYGQFNEQFF
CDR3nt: TGTGCCAGCAGTTACGGGCAATTTAATGAGCAGTTCTTC

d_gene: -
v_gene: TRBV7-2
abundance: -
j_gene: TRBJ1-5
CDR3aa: CASSLDPNQPQHF
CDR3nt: TGTGCCAGCAGCTTAGACCCCAATCAGCCCCAGCATTTT

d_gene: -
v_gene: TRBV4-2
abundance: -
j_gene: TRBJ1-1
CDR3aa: CASSQGGRMNTEAFF
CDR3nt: TGTGCCAGCAGCCAAGGAGGCAGGATGAACACTGAAGCTTTCTTT

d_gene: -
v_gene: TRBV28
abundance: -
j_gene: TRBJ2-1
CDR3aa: CASSFPSRINEQFF
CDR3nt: TGTGCCAGCAGTTTTCCCTCACGGATCAATGAGCAGTTCTTC

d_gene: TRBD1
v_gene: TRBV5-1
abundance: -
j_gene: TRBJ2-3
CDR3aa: CASSLPNGTGGRTDTQYF
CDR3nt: TGCGCCAGCAGCTTGCCGAACGGGACAGGGGGGAGAACAGATACGCAGTATTTT

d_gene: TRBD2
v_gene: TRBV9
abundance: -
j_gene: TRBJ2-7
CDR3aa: CASSGGLADYEQYF
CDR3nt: TGTGCCAGCAGCGGGGGACTAGCGGACTACGAGCAGTACTTC

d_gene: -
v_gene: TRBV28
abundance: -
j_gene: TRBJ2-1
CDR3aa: CASSLMSSYNEQFF
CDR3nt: TGTGCCAGCAGTTTGATGAGCTCCTACAATGAGCAGTTCTTC

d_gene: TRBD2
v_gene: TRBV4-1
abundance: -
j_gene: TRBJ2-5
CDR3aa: CASSQEASGVVQETQYF
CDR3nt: TGCGCCAGCAGCCAAGAGGCCAGCGGGGTGGTCCAAGAGACCCAGTACTTC

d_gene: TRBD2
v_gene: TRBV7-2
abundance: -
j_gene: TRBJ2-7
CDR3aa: CASSSTGNSGGGEQYF
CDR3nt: TGTGCCAGCAGCTCGACCGGTAACAGCGGGGGGGGCGAGCAGTACTTC

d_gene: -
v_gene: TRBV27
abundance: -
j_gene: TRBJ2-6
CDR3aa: CASSPSGANVLTF
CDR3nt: TGTGCCAGCAGTCCCTCTGGGGCCAACGTCCTGACTTTC

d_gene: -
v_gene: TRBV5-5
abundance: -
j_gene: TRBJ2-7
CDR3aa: CASSHPTGEQYF
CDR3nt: TGTGCCAGCAGCCACCCTACTGGCGAGCAGTACTTC

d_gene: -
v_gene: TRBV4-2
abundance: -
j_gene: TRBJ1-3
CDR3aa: CASSQDRRGGNTIYF
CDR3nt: TGTGCCAGCAGCCAAGATAGGAGGGGAGGAAACACCATATATTTT

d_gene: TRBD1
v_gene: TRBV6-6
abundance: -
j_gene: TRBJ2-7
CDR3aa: CASSLGQAKSEYF
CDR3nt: TGTGCCAGCAGTTTGGGACAGGCAAAGTCGGAGTACTTC

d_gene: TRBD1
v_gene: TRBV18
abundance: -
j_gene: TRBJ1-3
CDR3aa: CASSEAQGALGNTIYF
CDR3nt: TGTGCCAGCTCAGAAGCACAGGGGGCGCTTGGAAACACCATATATTTT

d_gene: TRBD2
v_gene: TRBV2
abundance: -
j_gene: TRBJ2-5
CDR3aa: CASSTSGETQYF
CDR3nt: TGTGCCAGCAGTACTAGCGGAGAGACCCAGTACTTC

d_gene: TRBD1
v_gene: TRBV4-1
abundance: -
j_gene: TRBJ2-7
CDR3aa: CASSQSGTGVGEQYF
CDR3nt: TGCGCCAGCAGCCAATCCGGGACAGGGGTTGGCGAGCAGTACTTC

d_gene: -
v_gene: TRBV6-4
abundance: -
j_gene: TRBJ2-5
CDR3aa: CASSEHPGTQETQYF
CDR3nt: TGTGCCAGCAGCGAGCATCCCGGGACTCAAGAGACCCAGTACTTC

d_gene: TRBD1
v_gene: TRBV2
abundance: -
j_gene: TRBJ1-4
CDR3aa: CASSSGTGIEKLFF
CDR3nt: TGTGCCAGCAGTTCCGGGACAGGGATTGAAAAACTGTTTTTT

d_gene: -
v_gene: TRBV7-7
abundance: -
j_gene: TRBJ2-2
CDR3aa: CASSLEIGELFF
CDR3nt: TGTGCTAGCAGCTTAGAGATCGGGGAGCTGTTTTTT

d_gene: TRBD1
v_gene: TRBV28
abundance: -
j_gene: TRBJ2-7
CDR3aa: CASSFEGAIVKQYF
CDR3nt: TGTGCCAGCAGTTTCGAGGGGGCGATTGTTAAGCAGTACTTC